A single sample is the source of the 19 T cell receptor beta chains below, sequenced in a study of blood T cell repertoires in COVID-19. The protocol was immunoSEQ multiplex PCR, while the TCRdb copy is restricted to in-frame clones and leaves out a portion. The sample has almost 300,000 clones, roughly 89% seen once. The sequencing input was peripheral blood. These receptors came from a woman aged 25 to 39 with COVID-19, enrolled during active disease.

The chain recombines TRBV5-4 with TRBJ2-1; the match to TRBD2 covers 12 bases. CDR3 length equals 17 residues. Trimming removed 2 bases from V and 7 bases from J; junction bases left unmatched: 10. CDR1 is SGHNT and CDR2 is YYREEE in the germline V gene (reference sequence). The CDR3 is CASSFYHLAGGKNEQFF. The CDR3 nucleotides read TGTGCCAGCAGCTTCTACCATCTAGCGGGGGGGAAAAATGAGCAGTTCTTC.

The chain links TRBV27 to TRBJ1-1; D gene uncertain. Trimming left V 0 bases short and J 5 bases short, with 13 bases between. Per germline, CDR1 MNHEY and CDR2 SMNVEV (reference sequence). The CDR3 extends over 15 amino acids. CDR3 loop: CASSLSSGAFTEAFF. The CDR3 DNA reads TGTGCCAGCAGTTTATCGTCTGGAGCTTTTACTGAAGCTTTCTTT.

This chain connects TRBV7-6 to TRBJ2-2, with D maybe TRBD2 (6 bases). This CDR3 is 15 amino acids long. V lost 0 bases and J lost 3, with 8 bases in between. The germline V gene has CDR1 SGHVS and CDR2 FNYEAQ. The CDR3 DNA reads TGTGCCAGCAGCTTAGCCGGGGGTGACACCGGGGAGCTGTTTTTT. Translated, it gives CASSLAGGDTGELFF. The complete variable domain, with remaining parts taken from reference TRBV7-6 and TRBJ2-2, reads GAGVSQSPRYKVTKRGQDVALRCDPISGHVSLYWYRQALGQGPEFLTYFNYEAQQDKSGLPNDRFSAERPEGSISTLTIQRTEQRDSAMYRCASSLAGGDTGELFFGEGSRLTVL.

This chain connects TRBV12-3 or TRBV12-4 to TRBJ1-5; unclear D gene. The CDR3 covers 13 residues. Trimming left V 2 bases short and J 0 bases short, with 2 bases between. CDR3 sequence (DNA): TGTGCCAGCAGTTTATATAGCAATCAGCCCCAGCATTTT. This gives the protein CASSLYSNQPQHF.

The CDR3 sequence: CASRPRFYEQYF. DNA of the CDR3: TGTGCCAGCAGACCTAGGTTCTACGAGCAGTACTTC. The chain carries TRBV6-5 and TRBJ2-7; D is uncertain. This CDR3 region has 12 residues. The germline V and J ends were trimmed by 6 bases and 3 bases, with 9 bases remaining between them. Germline CDR1 MNHEY, CDR2 SVGAGI.

The rearrangement joins TRBV7-9 to TRBJ2-7, with D possibly being TRBD1 (5 bases). Germline CDR1 and CDR2: SEHNR and FQNEAQ (reference sequence). The V gene lost 7 bases and the J gene lost 3 bases, with 7 bases spanning the gap. The CDR3 sequence is 11 residues long. The CDR3 here is CASIRGYEQYF. CDR3 bases: TGTGCCAGCATAAGGGGCTACGAGCAGTACTTC.

This clone was recorded once. The rearrangement links TRBV5-1 to TRBJ1-4; D not resolved. The CDR3 has 15 amino acids. Looked up from germline, CDR1 is SGHRS and CDR2 is YFSETQ. V lost 0 bases and J 0 bases, leaving 6 bases between the germline ends. Written as DNA, the CDR3 is TGCGCCAGCAGCTTGGGCGTTGCAACTAATGAAAAACTGTTTTTT. Translated, it gives CASSLGVATNEKLFF.

This rearrangement joins TRBV7-9 to TRBJ1-2; D gene unclear. The CDR3 extends over 13 amino acids. Germline CDR1 reads SEHNR; CDR2 reads FQNEAQ (reference sequence). Trimming took off 1 base at V and 9 bases at J, with 12 bases between the two ends. The CDR3 sequence: CASSLEAGGRYTF. The CDR3 DNA reads as TGTGCCAGCAGCTTAGAAGCGGGAGGGCGCTACACCTTC.

The chain joins TRBV27 to TRBJ1-1, with TRBD1 identical over 9 bases. CDR1 MNHEY and CDR2 SMNVEV come from the germline V gene (reference sequence). V was pared by 5 bases and J by 6 bases, with 7 bases of the junction left unmatched. The CDR3 spans 14 residues. The CDR3 DNA reads as TGTGCCAGCAGTCCCACGGACAGGGGCCCTGAAGCTTTCTTT. Translating it yields CASSPTDRGPEAFF.

The V gene is TRBV20-1, the J gene TRBJ1-2; D remains unclear. CDR1 and CDR2 from the germline V gene are DFQATT and SNEGSKA (reference sequence). CDR3 length: 8 residues. V lost 3 bases and J lost 14, with 7 bases in between. The CDR3 loop is CSASPSTF. The CDR3 DNA reads as TGCAGTGCTAGTCCCTCTACCTTC.

V and J are TRBV5-1 and TRBJ2-1; D gene unclear. The V gene lost 0 bases and the J gene lost 6 bases, with 4 bases spanning the gap. The germline CDR1 and CDR2 sequences are SGHRS and YFSETQ. The CDR3 has 12 residues. The CDR3 sequence is CASSLAINEQFF. The CDR3 nucleotides are TGCGCCAGCAGCTTGGCAATCAATGAGCAGTTCTTC.

This clone occurred once. The rearrangement uses TRBV7-8 and TRBJ2-7; maybe TRBD1 (5 bases). The CDR3 consists of 14 residues. The germline V gene has CDR1 SGHVS and CDR2 FQNEAQ. The V gene lost 1 base and the J gene lost 7 bases, with 14 bases spanning the gap. This CDR3 reads CASSLVSGLSEQYF. The CDR3 region has the DNA TGTGCCAGCAGCTTAGTATCAGGGTTGAGTGAGCAGTACTTC.

This rearrangement joins TRBV6-5 to TRBJ2-7, with 11 bases lining up with TRBD2. The ends lost 3 bases at V and 4 bases at J; junction bases unmatched: 8. The germline gives CDR1 MNHEY, CDR2 SVGAGI. The CDR3 has 16 residues. CDR3 sequence reads: CASSYSLAGGFYEQYF. The CDR3 DNA sequence: TGTGCCAGCAGTTATTCGCTAGCGGGGGGCTTTTACGAGCAGTACTTC.

The chain couples TRBV28 to TRBJ1-4; 9 nucleotides align to TRBD1. This CDR3 is 16 amino acids long. Per germline, CDR1 MDHEN and CDR2 SYDVKM. Trimming took 5 bases from V and 7 from J; bases not matched to a gene: 11. The CDR3 nucleotides are TGTGCCAGCAGTCCCCCTCCGGGACAGGGTCGTGAAAAACTGTTTTTT. Its translation is CASSPPPGQGREKLFF.

This chain connects TRBV12-3 or TRBV12-4 to TRBJ2-7, with D possibly being TRBD1 (6 bases). The CDR3 contains 13 residues. V dropped 2 bases and J dropped 5 bases, with 10 bases sitting between them. CDR3 nucleotides: TGTGCCAGCAGTTTATACAGGGATCACGAGCAGTACTTC. It encodes CASSLYRDHEQYF.

The chain has TRBV27 and TRBJ2-3, with 9 positions matching TRBD2. Germline V gene data show CDR1 as MNHEY and CDR2 as SMNVEV (reference sequence). J was trimmed by 1 base and V by 6 bases; bases with no gene match: 8. The CDR3 spans 16 residues. Here the CDR3 reads CASRDDSGGGTDTQYF. The DNA of the CDR3 is TGTGCCAGCAGGGACGATAGCGGGGGTGGCACAGATACGCAGTATTTT.

The table lists this clone with a few counts. Other DNA sequences in the same sample also yield this CDR3. The V call is TRBV6-5, the J call TRBJ1-2; D not certain. CDR3 length: 13 residues. In germline, CDR1 is MNHEY, CDR2 SVGAGI. The V end lost 3 bases, the J end lost 4 bases, and 9 bases lay between the germline ends. CDR3 in amino acids: CASSYSTGYGYTF. The CDR3 DNA follows: TGTGCCAGCAGTTATAGCACGGGCTATGGCTACACCTTC.

A single count supports this clone. The chain couples TRBV7-8 to TRBJ2-7; D is possibly TRBD2 (5 bases). The CDR3 runs to 16 residues. Germline CDR1 reads SGHVS; CDR2 reads FQNEAQ. The V and J ends lost 5 bases and 7 bases respectively, with 24 bases between them. The CDR3 DNA follows: TGTGCCAGCAGCCCTCCGGGAAGAGTCGGGGTACAAGAGCAGTACTTC. Residues: CASSPPGRVGVQEQYF.

J is TRBJ2-3 and V is TRBV2; 8 bases align to TRBD2. Germline lookup yields CDR1 SNHLY and CDR2 FYNNEI. V lost 3 bases, J lost 9 bases, and 11 bases stayed unmatched. The CDR3 runs 15 residues. The CDR3 DNA sequence: TGTGCCAGCAGTGAGGAGCGGGGGCTTAAATGGACGCAGTATTTT. This translates into CASSEERGLKWTQYF.